These 3 T cell receptor beta chains were all obtained from the same sample, sequenced in a study of a mutant IDH1 vaccine in newly diagnosed glioma. Their recognized antigens are unknown. Time point: week 11, during vaccination. The study gave 300 ug of mutant IDH1 20-mer peptide per vaccine dose, with topical imiquimod. Assay used: immunoSEQ multiplex PCR; TCRdb lists only in-frame clones, some missing. Altogether roughly 62,000 clones are present, 89% being singletons, with the ten largest covering under 2%. This material consisted of PBMCs, taken from a glioma patient whose treatment included an IDH1 peptide vaccine. The receptors were gathered from a man aged 40-55 years with glioma.

The chain recombines TRBV18 with TRBJ1-5; perhaps TRBD1 as D (5 bases). The CDR3 contains 14 residues. Germline CDR1 and CDR2: KGHSH and LQKENI. Trimming stripped 3 bases from V and 3 bases from J, with 9 bases between. DNA for the CDR3: TGTGCCAGCTCACCTATGACAGACAATCAGCCCCAGCATTTT. Translated: CASSPMTDNQPQHF.

V is TRBV9 and J is TRBJ1-1; D may be TRBD1 (5 bases). CDR3 length equals 15 residues. V lost 0 bases and J 4 bases, leaving 13 bases between the germline ends. Germline values: CDR1 SGDLS, CDR2 YYNGEE. The CDR3 coding sequence is TGTGCCAGCAGCGTAGCAGGCAGGGCGGTCACTGAAGCTTTCTTT. It is translated as CASSVAGRAVTEAFF.

The J gene is TRBJ1-5, the V gene TRBV28; maybe TRBD1 (6 bases). Per germline, CDR1 MDHEN and CDR2 SYDVKM. V was trimmed by 3 bases and J by 0 bases, leaving 9 bases between them. The length of the CDR3 is 15 residues. This chain's CDR3 is CASSFRGNSNQPQHF. DNA of the CDR3: TGTGCCAGCAGTTTTAGGGGGAATAGCAATCAGCCCCAGCATTTT.